This T cell receptor beta chain is from a study of blood T cell repertoires in COVID-19. Per germline, CDR1 KGHSH and CDR2 LQKENI. CDR3 length equals 16 residues. V was trimmed by 6 bases and J by 4 bases, leaving 19 bases between them. Repertoires were generated with immunoSEQ multiplex PCR, while TCRdb's copy carries only in-frame clones and drops some. Among 100,000 to 150,000 clones listed, approximately 89% were seen once. This TCR was recovered from a woman over 75 with COVID-19, enrolled during active disease. Material for sequencing was peripheral blood. This sequence joins TRBV18 and TRBJ1-3, with D possibly being TRBD1 (6 bases). CDR3 in DNA: TGTGCCAGCTCCCGAATCCGGGACACAAAAGGAAACACCATATATTTT. Amino acids: CASSRIRDTKGNTIYF.